Given below is one TCR beta chain in context. The source of the sample is a study of shared clonotypes between healthy human individuals. Whole-study context: Per-donor plates numbered three CD4 naive, three CD4 memory, two CD8 naive and one CD8 memory.

Germline V gene sequence: CDR1 LGHNA, CDR2 YSLEER. V was pared by 0 bases and J by 7 bases, with 20 bases between. The CDR3 covers 17 residues. The method was immunoSEQ multiplex PCR; TCRdb's version includes in-frame clones alone and lacks a portion of them. The sample contains approximately 980,000 clones, around 80% of which appear only once. V and J are TRBV4-3 and TRBJ2-3, with a weak D call TRBD2 (5 bases). Sequenced input: memory CD4+ T cells sorted from blood. Subset denoted: CD45RA-negative fraction. The receptor's source is a young man in good health. For the CDR3, the DNA is TGCGCCAGCAGCCAAGACTTTGCGGGTTCCCGAGCTAATACGCAGTATTTT. Its protein is CASSQDFAGSRANTQYF.